This T cell receptor beta chain is drawn from a study of vaccination effects on CD4 cells after COVID-19. The overall study: Samples that were drawn after vaccination came a median of 72 days after the second dose. General observations from the study: Cross-reaction with common cold coronaviruses was seen in only 1 of 255 vaccine-induced clones from healthy vaccinees. Substantial clonal contraction characterized both infection- and vaccine-induced clones late after vaccination.

The repertoire was sequenced with immunoSEQ multiplex PCR; TCRdb's copy has only in-frame clones and lacks some. The sample comprises around 81,000 clones, around 74% of which are singletons, and around 1% rests with the top ten. Antigen-specific CD4+ T cells expanded by the ViraFEST assay with viral peptide pools were then sequenced. Cells that had been cultured for less than 13 days were the source of isolated CD4+ T cells. Vaccine administered to participants consisted of two doses of either BNT162b2 or mRNA-1273. Nucleocapsid antibodies stayed negative before and after vaccination, showing no earlier SARS-CoV-2 infection. Comment on this clone: What it binds is not known.

V gave up 3 bases and J gave up 5 bases, with 8 bases separating them. Germline V gene sequence: CDR1 SGHTS, CDR2 YDEGEE. The CDR3 consists of 12 residues. The source was CD4+ T cells from PBMCs cultured with HCoV-OC43 spike peptides, collected after COVID-19 vaccination. The subset is: HCoV-OC43 spike overlapping peptide pool stimulation. The TCR was taken from a human donor who received a COVID-19 vaccine. The J gene is TRBJ1-1, the V gene TRBV5-8; D unresolved. CDR3 nucleotide sequence: TGTGCCAGCAGCTGGGAGGTTACTGAAGCTTTCTTT. It specifies CASSWEVTEAFF.